The T cell receptor (beta chain) under discussion was sequenced for a study of CD8 T cells in ankylosing spondylitis. Whole-study results and caveats: A motif of roughly eight highly homologous TCR beta variants was seen as apparently characteristic of ankylosing spondylitis blood.

TCRdb redid the calling of the 5' RACE reads with MiXCR, one entry per CDR3 protein. Of approximately 500,000 distinct CDR3 sequences listed, roughly 13% were seen once; the top ten hold 6.5% to 7%. This clonotype has a handful of counts. Antigen unknown. Sequencing was done on a sample of blood, either unsorted or a sorted T cell fraction (not recorded which). The TCR comes from a male donor with ankylosing spondylitis.

CDR3 residues: CATSRETDSGNTIYF. The DNA of the CDR3 is TGTGCCACCAGCAGAGAGACAGACTCTGGAAACACCATATATTTT. The rearrangement uses TRBV15 and TRBJ1-3; TRBD1 might be the D (5 bases). The CDR3 is 15 amino acids. Trimming shortened V by 0 bases and J by 0 bases, and 6 bases separated the two germline ends. Per germline, CDR1 LNHNV and CDR2 YYDKDF (reference sequence).